This TCR beta chain was obtained from a study of blood T cell repertoires in COVID-19. Background on the study: Sites across the United States, Italy and Spain contributed samples from acute and convalescent COVID-19. PBMCs, B-cell-depleted T cells, or T cells provided the cDNA or gDNA that made up the material.

Authors' methods: The authors estimated nucleated cell counts from reference gene primer amplification. The repertoire was sequenced with immunoSEQ multiplex PCR; TCRdb's copy has only in-frame clones and lacks some. V and J calls and clone size are as listed in that table; D and trimming were resolved from the DNA. This repertoire shows about 130,000 clones, around 84% found once; its top ten account for about 18%. The specimen was peripheral blood. This receptor was identified in an elderly woman with acute or convalescent COVID-19.

The CDR3 bases are TGTGCCAGCAGCCGCATGACTAGCGTGGGTGAGCAGTTCTTC. The encoded protein is CASSRMTSVGEQFF. J is TRBJ2-1 and V is TRBV11-2; 8 positions agree with TRBD2. In germline, CDR1 is SGHAT, CDR2 FQNNGV. V shed 5 bases, J shed 9 bases, and the junction held 9 bases outside the gene matches. This CDR3 spans 14 amino acids. The full variable domain, its missing parts supplied by reference TRBV11-2 and TRBJ2-1, is EAGVAQSPRYKIIEKRQSVAFWCNPISGHATLYWYQQILGQGPKLLIQFQNNGVVDDSQLPKDRFSAERLKGVDSTLKIQPAKLEDSAVYLCASSRMTSVGEQFFGPGTRLTVL.